The 2 T cell receptor beta chains below were found in one sample sequenced in a study of blood T cell repertoires in COVID-19. Assay: immunoSEQ multiplex PCR; the TCRdb copy retains only in-frame clones and omits some. The repertoire holds under 300,000 clones, just under 90% seen once, with 1.9% in the top ten. The specimen was PBMCs or T cells enriched from blood (not recorded which). The receptors stem from a woman aged 60 to 75 who had recovered from COVID-19.

The chain recombines TRBV7-8 with TRBJ2-3; TRBD1 aligns across 7 bases. Germline CDR1 reads SGHVS; CDR2 reads FQNEAQ. The ends lost 5 bases at V and 7 bases at J; junction bases unmatched: 9. This CDR3 contains 14 residues. CDR3 amino acids: CASSGPTGFHTQYF. CDR3 DNA sequence: TGTGCCAGCAGCGGGCCGACAGGGTTCCATACGCAGTATTTT.

This chain uses TRBV9 with TRBJ1-4; 9 positions match TRBD1. Germline V gives CDR1 SGDLS, CDR2 YYNGEE. This CDR3 contains 15 residues. V lost 4 bases to trimming and J lost 8 bases; unmatched junction nucleotides: 9. The CDR3: CASSPHGTGSEKLFF. The DNA for the CDR3 is TGTGCCAGCAGCCCGCACGGGACAGGGAGCGAAAAACTGTTTTTT.